This TCR beta chain was obtained from a study of T-cell memory formation after mild COVID-19. General study results and limits: Shrinking CD4+ clones resided mostly in CM and EM, and CD8+ ones in EMRA.

This clonotype was seen a handful of times. Its antigen remains unidentified. The CDR3 is made up of 16 amino acids. Germline assignment: CDR1 MNHEY and CDR2 SVGAGI. Trimming took 0 bases from V and 9 from J; bases not matched to a gene: 9. TCRdb used MiXCR to reprocess the 5' RACE reads, holding one entry per CDR3 protein. Of hundreds of thousands of distinct CDR3 sequences in the sample, 15% to 20% were seen once. The TCR sequence derives from a man between 18 and 29 years old who had mild COVID-19 (a few samples of this study predate the infection). Cell type and time point are not known. The chain links TRBV6-5 to TRBJ2-1; 9 nucleotides agree with TRBD2. The sequenced sample was PBMCs or a T cell subset sorted from them (not recorded which). In nucleotides, the CDR3 is TGTGCCAGCAGTTACTCGCGGGGGGGCCGTCTATCTGAGCAGTTCTTC. This translates into CASSYSRGGRLSEQFF.